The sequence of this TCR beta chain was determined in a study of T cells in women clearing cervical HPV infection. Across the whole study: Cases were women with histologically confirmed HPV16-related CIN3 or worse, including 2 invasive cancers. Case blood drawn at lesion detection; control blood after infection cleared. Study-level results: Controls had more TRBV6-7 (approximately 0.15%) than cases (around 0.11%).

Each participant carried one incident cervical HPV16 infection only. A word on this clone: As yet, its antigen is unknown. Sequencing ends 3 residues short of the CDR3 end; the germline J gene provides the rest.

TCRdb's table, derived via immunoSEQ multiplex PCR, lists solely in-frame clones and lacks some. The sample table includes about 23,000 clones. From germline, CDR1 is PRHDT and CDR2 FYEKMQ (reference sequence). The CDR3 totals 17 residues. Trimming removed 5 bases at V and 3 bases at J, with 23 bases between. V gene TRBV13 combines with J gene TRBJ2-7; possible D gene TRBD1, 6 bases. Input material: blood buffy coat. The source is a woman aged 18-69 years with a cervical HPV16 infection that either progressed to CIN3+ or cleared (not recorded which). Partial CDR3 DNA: TGTGCCAGCAGCACCCAGAATAGGGGGACGGAATACTACGAG. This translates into CASSTQNRGTEYYE. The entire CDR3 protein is CASSTQNRGTEYYEQYF.